This TCR beta chain was sequenced during a study of CD8+CD57+ T cells in acquired aplastic anemia (dated by TCRdb to 2016 to 2018). In the study overall: Extracted DNA from sorted CD4+ and CD8+ cells averaged 3.2 ug, ranging from about 0.18 to 27.4 ug. CD8+CD57+ expansion was defined as a frequency above the mean frequency observed in healthy subjects.

Flow cytometry had shown CD8+CD57+ cell expansion in the patients selected for sequencing. Severe acquired aplastic anemia was diagnosed in all patients according to International Study of Aplastic Anemia and Agranulocytosis and Camitta criteria. No therapy had been received by the patients at the time of blood sampling. In the study, sorted CD4+ and CD8+ blood T cells from patients with severe aplastic anemia and from healthy subjects underwent deep sequencing of TCR repertoires. Patients were enrolled under clinicaltrials.gov protocols 00001620, 01623167, 00001397, 00071045, 00081523 and 00961064 in the USA. Ficoll-Paque density gradient centrifugation was used to isolate peripheral blood mononuclear cells. Before DNA extraction, CD4+ and CD8+ T cells were sorted by FACS or by magnetic beads. Including the terminal cysteine and phenylalanine, the CDR3 comprises 15 residues. Just the 45-base CDR3 DNA is kept, in frame starting at base 1. A distance of 21 bases separates the germline ends of V and J, which lose 4 bases and 9 bases respectively. CDR1 and CDR2, per the germline V gene (reference sequence), are LNHNV and YYDKDF.

Genomic DNA was used as template for profiling of TCR beta VDJ combinations and CDR3 sequences. An Illumina HiSeq 2000 was used for TCR repertoire sequencing. Regarding the original processing steps: TRBV/TRBJ rearrangement plots, CDR3 size and DJ length profiles, and Simpson's diversity index were used to assess repertoires. The immunodominant clone was defined as the most abundant DNA sequence in deep sequencing data. CDR3 amino acid sequences were checked for sharing between subjects and were compared against published repertoires and the VDJdb database. TCRdb passed the public sequencing reads through fastp at Q25 and MiXCR, retaining productive beta sequences. Each entry merges the rows of one CDR3 protein and shows their most common DNA and genes. TCRdb, not the authors, supplied the V and J calls. The sample has approximately 250,000 distinct CDR3 sequences on record, around 82% of them singletons. The leading ten clones occupy 40% to 50% of the sample.

As for this clonotype: Its antigen is still unknown. The input lacks base qualities; no much larger clone sits a single base away.

Results and caveats for the whole study, not just this receptor: Around 30 CD8+ CDR3 sequences were found to be shared between patients and controls, but these sequences appeared to be highly expressed in patients and within the immunodominant clones of the patients. No significant difference in CD8+ Simpson's diversity was found between patients and healthy controls (P=0.060).

Sequencing used sorted CD4+, CD8+, or CD8+CD57+ T cells (not recorded which) from PBMCs. Recombination connected TRBV15 to TRBJ1-1, with TRBD1 tentatively as D gene (6 bases match). The TCR comes from a human donor with aplastic anemia. The CDR3 region has the sequence CATSIDLTGNTQAFF. The DNA reads TGTGCCACCAGCATAGATCTGACAGGCAACACGCAAGCTTTCTTT.